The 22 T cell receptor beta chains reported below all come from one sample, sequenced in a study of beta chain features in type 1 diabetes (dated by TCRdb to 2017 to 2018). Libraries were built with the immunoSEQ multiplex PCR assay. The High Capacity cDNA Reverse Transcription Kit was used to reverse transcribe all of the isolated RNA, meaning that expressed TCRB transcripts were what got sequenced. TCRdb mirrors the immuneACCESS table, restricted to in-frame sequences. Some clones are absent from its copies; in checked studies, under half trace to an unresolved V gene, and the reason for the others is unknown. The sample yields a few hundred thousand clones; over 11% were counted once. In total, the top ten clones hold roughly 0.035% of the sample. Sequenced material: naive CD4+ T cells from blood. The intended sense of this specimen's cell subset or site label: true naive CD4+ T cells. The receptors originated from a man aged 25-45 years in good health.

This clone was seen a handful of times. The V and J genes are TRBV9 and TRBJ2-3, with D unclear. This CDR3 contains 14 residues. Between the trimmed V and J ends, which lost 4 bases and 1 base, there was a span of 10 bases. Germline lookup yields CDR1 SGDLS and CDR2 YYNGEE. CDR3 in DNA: TGTGCCAGCAGCTCCCTTATCGGCACAGATACGCAGTATTTT. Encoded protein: CASSSLIGTDTQYF.

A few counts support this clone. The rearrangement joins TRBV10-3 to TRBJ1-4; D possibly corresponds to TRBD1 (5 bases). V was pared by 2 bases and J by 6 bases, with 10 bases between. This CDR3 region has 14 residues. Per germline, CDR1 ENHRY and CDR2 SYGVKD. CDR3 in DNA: TGTGCCATCAGTGAGGCAGGGAGTTATGAAAAACTGTTTTTT. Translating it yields CAISEAGSYEKLFF.

The CDR3 loop reads CASSPGGGPKNIQYF. The CDR3 DNA reads as TGTGCCAGCAGCCCCGGGGGGGGACCCAAAAACATTCAGTACTTC. The chain recombines TRBV7-8 with TRBJ2-4; 8 bases match TRBD2. Losses at the gene ends were 5 bases for V and 2 bases for J; bases not matched to a gene: 5. The CDR3 runs to 15 residues. The germline gives CDR1 SGHVS, CDR2 FQNEAQ.

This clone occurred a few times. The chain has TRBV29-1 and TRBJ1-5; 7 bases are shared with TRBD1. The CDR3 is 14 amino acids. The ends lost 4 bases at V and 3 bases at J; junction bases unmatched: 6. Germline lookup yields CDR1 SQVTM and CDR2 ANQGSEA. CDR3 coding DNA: TGCAGCGTTGGACAGGGTTTCCCCAATCAGCCCCAGCATTTT. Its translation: CSVGQGFPNQPQHF.

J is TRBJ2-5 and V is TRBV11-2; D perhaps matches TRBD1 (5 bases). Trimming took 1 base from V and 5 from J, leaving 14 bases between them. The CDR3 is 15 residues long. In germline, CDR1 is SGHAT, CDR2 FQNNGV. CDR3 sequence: CASSLGGRGIETQYF. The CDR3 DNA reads TGTGCCAGCAGCTTAGGGGGAAGGGGCATCGAGACCCAGTACTTC.

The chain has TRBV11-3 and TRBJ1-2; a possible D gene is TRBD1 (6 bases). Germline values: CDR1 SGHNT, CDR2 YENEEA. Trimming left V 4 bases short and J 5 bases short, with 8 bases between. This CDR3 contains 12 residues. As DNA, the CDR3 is TGTGCCAGCAGCTCTCAGGGGTATGGCTACACCTTC. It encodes CASSSQGYGYTF.

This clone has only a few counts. This CDR3 is CASSYRDYYEQYV. CDR3 DNA: TGTGCCAGCAGTTACCGGGACTACTACGAGCAGTACGTC. The rearrangement uses TRBV6-6 and TRBJ2-7, with 7 bases lining up with TRBD2. This CDR3 is built from 13 residues. CDR1 is MNHNY and CDR2 is SVGAGI in the germline V gene (reference sequence). The V and J ends lost 2 bases and 3 bases, in that order; junction bases with no gene match: 1.

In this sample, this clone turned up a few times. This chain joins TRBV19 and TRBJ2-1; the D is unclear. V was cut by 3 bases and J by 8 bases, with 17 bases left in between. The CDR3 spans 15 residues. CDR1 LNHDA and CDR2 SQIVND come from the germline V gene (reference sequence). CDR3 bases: TGTGCCAGTAGTATCGCCAAATCGTCTCGGGATGAGCAGTTCTTC. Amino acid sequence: CASSIAKSSRDEQFF.

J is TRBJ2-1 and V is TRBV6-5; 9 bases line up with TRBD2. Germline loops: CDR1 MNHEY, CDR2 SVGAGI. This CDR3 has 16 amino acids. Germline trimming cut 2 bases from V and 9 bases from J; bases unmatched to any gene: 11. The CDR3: CASSYQRGRAFTEQFF. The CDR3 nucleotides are TGTGCCAGCAGTTACCAACGCGGGAGGGCCTTCACTGAGCAGTTCTTC.

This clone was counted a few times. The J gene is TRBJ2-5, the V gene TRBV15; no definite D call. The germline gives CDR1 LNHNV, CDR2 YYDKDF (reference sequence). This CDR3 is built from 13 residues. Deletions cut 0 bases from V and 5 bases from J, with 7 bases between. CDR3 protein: CATSRDMVETQYF. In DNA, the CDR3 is TGTGCCACCAGCAGAGATATGGTTGAGACCCAGTACTTC.

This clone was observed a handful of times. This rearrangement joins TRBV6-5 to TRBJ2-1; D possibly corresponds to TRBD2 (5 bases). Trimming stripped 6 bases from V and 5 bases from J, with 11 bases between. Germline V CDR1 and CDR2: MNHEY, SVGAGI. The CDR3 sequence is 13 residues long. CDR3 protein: CASRPGLNNEQFF. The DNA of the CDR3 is TGTGCCAGCAGACCCGGACTCAACAATGAGCAGTTCTTC.

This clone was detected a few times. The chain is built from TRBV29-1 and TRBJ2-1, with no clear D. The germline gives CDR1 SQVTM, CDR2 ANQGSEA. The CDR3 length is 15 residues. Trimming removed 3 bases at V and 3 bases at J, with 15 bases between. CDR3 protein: CSVEGRSIYYNEQFF. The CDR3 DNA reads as TGCAGCGTTGAGGGAAGGAGCATCTACTACAATGAGCAGTTCTTC.

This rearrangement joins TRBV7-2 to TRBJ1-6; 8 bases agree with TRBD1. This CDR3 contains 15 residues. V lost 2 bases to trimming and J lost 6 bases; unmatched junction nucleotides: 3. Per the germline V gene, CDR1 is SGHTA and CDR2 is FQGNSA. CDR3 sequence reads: CASSLTGGSNSPLHF. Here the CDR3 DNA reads TGTGCCAGCAGCTTAACAGGGGGTAGTAATTCACCCCTCCACTTT.

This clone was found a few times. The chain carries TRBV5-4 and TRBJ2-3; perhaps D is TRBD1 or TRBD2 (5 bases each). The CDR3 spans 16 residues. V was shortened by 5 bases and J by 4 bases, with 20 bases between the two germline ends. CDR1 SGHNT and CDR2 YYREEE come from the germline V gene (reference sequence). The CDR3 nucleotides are TGTGCCAGCAGTCCTCAGGGACGCCGACCACCAGATACGCAGTATTTT. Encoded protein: CASSPQGRRPPDTQYF.

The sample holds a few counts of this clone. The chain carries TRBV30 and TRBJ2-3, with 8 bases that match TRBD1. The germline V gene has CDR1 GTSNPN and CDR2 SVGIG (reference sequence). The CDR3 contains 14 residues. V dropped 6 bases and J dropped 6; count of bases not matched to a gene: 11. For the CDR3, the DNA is TGTGCCTGTTCCCAGGGGGCCCCAGGGGATACGCAGTATTTT. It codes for CACSQGAPGDTQYF. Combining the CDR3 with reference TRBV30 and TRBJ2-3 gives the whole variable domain SQTIHQWPATLVQPVGSPLSLECTVEGTSNPNLYWYRQAAGRGLQLLFYSVGIGQISSEVPQNLSASRPQDRQFILSSKKLLLSDSGFYLCACSQGAPGDTQYFGPGTRLTVL.

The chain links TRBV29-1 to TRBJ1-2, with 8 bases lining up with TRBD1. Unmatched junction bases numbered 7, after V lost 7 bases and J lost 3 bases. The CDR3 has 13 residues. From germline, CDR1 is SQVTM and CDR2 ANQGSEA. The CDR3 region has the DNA TGCAGCGCCGCCCGACAGGGGCACTATGGCTACACCTTC. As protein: CSAARQGHYGYTF.

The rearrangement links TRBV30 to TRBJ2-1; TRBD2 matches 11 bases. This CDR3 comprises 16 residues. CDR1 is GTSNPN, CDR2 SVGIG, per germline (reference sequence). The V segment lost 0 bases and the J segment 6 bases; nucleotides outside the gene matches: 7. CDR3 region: CAWSVKLAGVGNEQFF. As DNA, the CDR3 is TGTGCCTGGAGTGTGAAACTAGCGGGAGTTGGCAATGAGCAGTTCTTC.

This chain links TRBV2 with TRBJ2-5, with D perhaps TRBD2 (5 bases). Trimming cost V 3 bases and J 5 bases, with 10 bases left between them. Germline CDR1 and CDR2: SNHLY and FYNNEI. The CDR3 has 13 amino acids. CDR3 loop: CASSEGWEETQYF. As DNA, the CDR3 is TGTGCCAGCAGTGAGGGCTGGGAGGAGACCCAGTACTTC.

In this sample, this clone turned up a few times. The CDR3 region is CASREFSADTQYF. The CDR3 bases are TGTGCCAGCAGGGAGTTCTCGGCAGATACGCAGTATTTT. This chain uses TRBV7-2 with TRBJ2-3; D unresolved. V lost 6 bases to trimming and J lost 4 bases, with 11 bases between them. This CDR3 spans 13 amino acids. CDR1 SGHTA and CDR2 FQGNSA come from the germline V gene.

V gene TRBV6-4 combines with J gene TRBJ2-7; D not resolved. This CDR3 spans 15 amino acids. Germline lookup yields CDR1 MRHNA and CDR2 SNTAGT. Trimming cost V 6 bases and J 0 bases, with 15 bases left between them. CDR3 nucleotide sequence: TGTGCCAGCAGACGGATACAGACCAGCTCCTACGAGCAGTACGTC. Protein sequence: CASRRIQTSSYEQYV.

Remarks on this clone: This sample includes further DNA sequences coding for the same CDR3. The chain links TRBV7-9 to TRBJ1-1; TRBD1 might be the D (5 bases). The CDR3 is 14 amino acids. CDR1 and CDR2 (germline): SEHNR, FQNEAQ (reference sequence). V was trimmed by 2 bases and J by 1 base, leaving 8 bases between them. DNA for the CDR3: TGTGCCAGCAGCTTATCCCAGGGGAACACTGAAGCTTTCTTT. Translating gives CASSLSQGNTEAFF.

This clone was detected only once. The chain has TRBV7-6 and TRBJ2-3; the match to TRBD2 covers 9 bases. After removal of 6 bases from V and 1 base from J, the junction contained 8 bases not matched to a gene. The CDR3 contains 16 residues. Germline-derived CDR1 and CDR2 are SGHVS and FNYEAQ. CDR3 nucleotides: TGTGCCAGCAGATTACTAGCGGGCGGCGGCACAGATACGCAGTATTTT. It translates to CASRLLAGGGTDTQYF.